Presented here are 17 T cell receptor beta chains from one specimen sequenced in a study of T cell clonality in common variable immunodeficiency. This table comes from immunoSEQ multiplex PCR, and its TCRdb copy is limited to in-frame clones, with some not included. Altogether 50,000 to 65,000 clones were found in the sample, and no singletons occur. Source material: peripheral blood mononuclear cells. The source of these receptors is a person aged 18 to 75 in good health.

This clone showed up many times. With the read ending 3 residues before the CDR3 end, the germline J gene is used to fill in that end. This chain connects TRBV30 to TRBJ1-6, with unresolved D. In germline, CDR1 is GTSNPN, CDR2 SVGIG (reference sequence). The CDR3 is made up of 15 amino acids. Trimming took 0 bases from V and 4 from J, leaving 10 bases between them. The CDR3 here is CAWSVLPTYNSPLHF. The sequenced CDR3 bases are TGTGCCTGGAGTGTACTTCCCACGTATAATTCACCC. The full variable domain, its missing parts supplied by reference TRBV30 and TRBJ1-6, is SQTIHQWPATLVQPVGSPLSLECTVEGTSNPNLYWYRQAAGRGLQLLFYSVGIGQISSEVPQNLSASRPQDRQFILSSKKLLLSDSGFYLCAWSVLPTYNSPLHFGNGTRLTVT.

CDR3 protein: CASSPSSYNSPLHF. The CDR3 DNA, read in part, is TGTGCCAGCTCCCCCAGCTCCTATAATTCACCC. The gene calls are TRBV18 and TRBJ1-6; D call uncertain. The observed sequence ends 3 residues before the CDR3 terminus, with the missing tail filled in from the germline J gene. The CDR3 loop spans 14 amino acids. Germline CDR1 and CDR2: KGHSH and LQKENI. The germline V and J ends were trimmed by 6 bases and 0 bases, with 6 bases remaining between them. Based on the CDR3 plus reference TRBV18 and TRBJ1-6, the full variable domain is NAGVMQNPRHLVRRRGQEARLRCSPMKGHSHVYWYRQLPEEGLKFMVYLQKENIIDESGMPKERFSAEFPKEGPSILRIQQVVRGDSAAYFCASSPSSYNSPLHFGNGTRLTVT.

The sample holds many counts of this clone. The read falls 3 residues short of the CDR3 end, and the missing part is taken from the germline J gene. This chain links TRBV12-5 with TRBJ2-1; no reliable D call. CDR3 size: 14 residues. Germline V gene data show CDR1 as LGHNT and CDR2 as FRNRAP. Trimming left V 4 bases short and J 6 bases short, with 13 bases between. CDR3 DNA, as far as it was read: TGTGCTAGTGGTTCACAGATAAAGGGCAATGAG. It encodes CASGSQIKGNE. In full, the CDR3 reads CASGSQIKGNEQFF.

This clone has ten or more counts. The read finishes 3 residues shy of the CDR3 end, and the germline J gene is used to complete it. The V call is TRBV5-8, the J call TRBJ1-4, with TRBD1 matching over 8 bases. The J segment lost 8 bases and the V segment lost 4 bases, leaving 7 bases of the junction unmatched. CDR1 is SGHTS, CDR2 YDEGEE, per germline. The CDR3 sequence is 14 residues long. CDR3 DNA, as far as it was read: TGTGCCAGCAGCCTGGACAGGGTGGGAGAAAAA. Encoded protein: CASSLDRVGEK. The CDR3 reads in full as CASSLDRVGEKLFF.

This clone was seen repeatedly, ten times or more. The CDR3 is cut off 3 residues early in the read; its end comes from the germline J gene. The chain recombines TRBV5-1 with TRBJ2-2, with D possibly matching TRBD1 (6 bases). V was cut by 2 bases and J by 4 bases, with 15 bases left in between. The CDR3 loop spans 16 amino acids. In germline, CDR1 is SGHRS, CDR2 YFSETQ. The CDR3 bases that were read are TGCGCCAGCAGCTTAATCGAACAGGGCCGCACCGGGGAG. Protein: CASSLIEQGRTGE. The complete CDR3 protein is CASSLIEQGRTGELFF.

This clone was seen at least ten times. The read stops 3 residues short of the end of the CDR3; the missing end is completed from the germline J gene. This rearrangement joins TRBV20-1 to TRBJ1-1, with TRBD1 matching over 8 bases. The CDR3 runs to 12 residues. V gave up 5 bases and J gave up 5 bases; unmatched junction bases: 4. Germline values: CDR1 DFQATT, CDR2 SNEGSKA (reference sequence). The CDR3 DNA, read in part, is TGCAGTGCTGACAGGGGTTGGACTGAA. Translated: CSADRGWTE. The full CDR3 reads CSADRGWTEAFF.

This clone occurred many times. The read ends 3 residues before the CDR3 terminus; that terminus is restored from the germline J gene. This sequence joins TRBV19 and TRBJ2-1, with 10 positions matching TRBD2. The ends lost 4 bases at V and 4 bases at J; junction bases unmatched: 4. Per germline, CDR1 LNHDA and CDR2 SQIVND (reference sequence). CDR3 length equals 15 residues. The covered CDR3 bases are TGTGCCAGTAGTAGAACTAGCGGGAATTACAATGAG. Its protein is CASSRTSGNYNE. The full CDR3 is CASSRTSGNYNEQFF.

This clone has ten or more counts. The read gets to within 3 residues of the CDR3 end, and the germline J gene fills in the rest. This chain uses TRBV20-1 with TRBJ2-7, with a tentative D call TRBD2 (7 bases). CDR3 length: 15 residues. The V end was cut by 0 bases, the J end by 1 base, with 13 bases between. The germline V gene has CDR1 DFQATT and CDR2 SNEGSKA (reference sequence). CDR3 in amino acids: CSARDVGGGSYEQYF. CDR3 DNA, as far as it was read: TGCAGTGCTAGAGATGTGGGAGGGGGTTCCTACGAG.

This clone was counted at least ten times. The read ends 3 residues early relative to the CDR3; the germline J gene fills the gap. This rearrangement joins TRBV5-4 to TRBJ2-2; 8 bases match TRBD1. CDR1 and CDR2 from the germline V gene are SGHNT and YYREEE (reference sequence). This CDR3 has 15 amino acids. V lost 5 bases to trimming and J lost 8 bases; unmatched junction nucleotides: 11. The CDR3 sequence is CASSLRDRTTGELFF. The CDR3 bases that were read are TGTGCCAGCAGTCTGAGGGACAGGACGACAGGGGAG.

There are many counts of this clone. The read falls 3 residues short of the CDR3 end, and the missing part is taken from the germline J gene. The chain employs TRBV29-1 and TRBJ2-7; D not resolved. Germline V lookup: CDR1 SQVTM, CDR2 ANQGSEA. V was pared by 4 bases and J by 2 bases, with 12 bases between. The CDR3 is made up of 13 amino acids. The part of the CDR3 DNA that was read is TGCAGCGTTGGTACCGCCTATACCTACGAG. Residues: CSVGTAYTYE. The full CDR3 sequence reads CSVGTAYTYEQYF.

This clone came up many times. From the germline J gene comes the end of the CDR3, since the read stops 3 residues before it. The V call is TRBV2, the J call TRBJ1-2, with TRBD1 identical over 7 bases. The CDR3 length is 13 residues. Germline CDR1 reads SNHLY; CDR2 reads FYNNEI. The CDR3 spells CASSERGQGRYTF. The part of the CDR3 DNA that was read is TGTGCCAGCAGTGAAAGGGGGCAAGGGCGC. Full variable domain (missing parts from reference TRBV2 and TRBJ1-2): EPEVTQTPSHQVTQMGQEVILRCVPISNHLYFYWYRQILGQKVEFLVSFYNNEISEKSEIFDDQFSVERPDGSNFTLKIRSTKLEDSAMYFCASSERGQGRYTFGSGTRLTVV.

There are many counts of this clone. The missing CDR3 end, 3 residues past where the read stops, is filled in from the germline J gene. This chain connects TRBV11-2 to TRBJ2-2, with a possible D match to TRBD2 (5 bases). The CDR3 length is 15 residues. Trimming took 3 bases from V and 1 from J, leaving 9 bases between them. Per germline, CDR1 SGHAT and CDR2 FQNNGV. The part of the CDR3 DNA that was read is TGTGCCAGCAGCTTTTTGGCGGGGAACACCGGGGAG. Translated: CASSFLAGNTGE. The entire CDR3 protein reads CASSFLAGNTGELFF.

This clone appeared many times. The read terminates 3 residues ahead of where the CDR3 ends, so the germline J gene completes it. This chain uses TRBV6-1 with TRBJ2-2; TRBD2 matches at 11 bases. Per the germline V gene, CDR1 is MNHNS and CDR2 is SASEGT. The trim removed 1 base at V and 4 bases at J, leaving 2 bases unmatched. CDR3 size: 16 residues. The DNA read from the CDR3 is TGTGCCAGCAGTGAAGTAGCGGGAGGGCCCACCGGGGAG. Translating gives CASSEVAGGPTGE. The whole CDR3 reads CASSEVAGGPTGELFF.

This clone was recorded many times. The CDR3 end lies 3 residues beyond the end of the read and is filled in from the germline J gene. V is TRBV10-3 and J is TRBJ2-1; D may be TRBD2 (5 bases). The V gene lost 10 bases and the J gene lost 7 bases, with 20 bases spanning the gap. Germline CDR1 reads ENHRY; CDR2 reads SYGVKD. The CDR3 extends over 14 amino acids. The covered CDR3 bases are TGTGCCACCACCCAAGCGGACCCTTGGAATGAG. Translated: CATTQADPWNE. The entire CDR3 sequence reads CATTQADPWNEQFF.

Many counts were recorded for this clone. The read ends 3 residues before the CDR3 terminus; that terminus is restored from the germline J gene. The chain couples TRBV30 to TRBJ2-2, with D tentatively TRBD2 (6 bases). V was cut by 4 bases and J by 0 bases, with 15 bases left in between. Germline V gives CDR1 GTSNPN, CDR2 SVGIG (reference sequence). The CDR3 covers 16 residues. CDR3 DNA (partial): TGTGCCTGGACCCCCCCCCGGGGGTCGAACACCGGGGAG. Amino acid sequence: CAWTPPRGSNTGE. The CDR3 in its entirety is CAWTPPRGSNTGELFF.

This clone was recorded many times. Coverage ceases 3 residues before the CDR3 finishes, and the germline J gene fills in the end. The J gene is TRBJ2-7, the V gene TRBV28; TRBD2 matches at 11 bases. Looked up from germline, CDR1 is MDHEN and CDR2 is SYDVKM. V was clipped by 1 base and J by 6 bases; unmatched bases: 2. The CDR3 contains 14 residues. The part of the CDR3 DNA that was read is TGTGCCAGCAGTTTATTAGCGGGAGGGGGCGAG. Translation: CASSLLAGGGE. The whole CDR3 sequence reads CASSLLAGGGEQYF.

This clone was seen repeatedly, ten times or more. The part of the CDR3 DNA that was read is TGTGCCAGCAGTTACTCGGGCAGGGGGCTCAATGAG. Protein sequence: CASSYSGRGLNE. The whole CDR3 sequence reads CASSYSGRGLNEQFF. V and J are TRBV6-2 or TRBV6-3 and TRBJ2-1; 8 positions agree with TRBD1. The CDR3 extends 3 residues past the end of the read, so its final part is completed from the germline J gene. The germline V gene encodes CDR1 MNHEY and CDR2 SVGEGT. V gave up 0 bases and J gave up 6 bases; unmatched junction bases: 4. This CDR3 has 15 amino acids.